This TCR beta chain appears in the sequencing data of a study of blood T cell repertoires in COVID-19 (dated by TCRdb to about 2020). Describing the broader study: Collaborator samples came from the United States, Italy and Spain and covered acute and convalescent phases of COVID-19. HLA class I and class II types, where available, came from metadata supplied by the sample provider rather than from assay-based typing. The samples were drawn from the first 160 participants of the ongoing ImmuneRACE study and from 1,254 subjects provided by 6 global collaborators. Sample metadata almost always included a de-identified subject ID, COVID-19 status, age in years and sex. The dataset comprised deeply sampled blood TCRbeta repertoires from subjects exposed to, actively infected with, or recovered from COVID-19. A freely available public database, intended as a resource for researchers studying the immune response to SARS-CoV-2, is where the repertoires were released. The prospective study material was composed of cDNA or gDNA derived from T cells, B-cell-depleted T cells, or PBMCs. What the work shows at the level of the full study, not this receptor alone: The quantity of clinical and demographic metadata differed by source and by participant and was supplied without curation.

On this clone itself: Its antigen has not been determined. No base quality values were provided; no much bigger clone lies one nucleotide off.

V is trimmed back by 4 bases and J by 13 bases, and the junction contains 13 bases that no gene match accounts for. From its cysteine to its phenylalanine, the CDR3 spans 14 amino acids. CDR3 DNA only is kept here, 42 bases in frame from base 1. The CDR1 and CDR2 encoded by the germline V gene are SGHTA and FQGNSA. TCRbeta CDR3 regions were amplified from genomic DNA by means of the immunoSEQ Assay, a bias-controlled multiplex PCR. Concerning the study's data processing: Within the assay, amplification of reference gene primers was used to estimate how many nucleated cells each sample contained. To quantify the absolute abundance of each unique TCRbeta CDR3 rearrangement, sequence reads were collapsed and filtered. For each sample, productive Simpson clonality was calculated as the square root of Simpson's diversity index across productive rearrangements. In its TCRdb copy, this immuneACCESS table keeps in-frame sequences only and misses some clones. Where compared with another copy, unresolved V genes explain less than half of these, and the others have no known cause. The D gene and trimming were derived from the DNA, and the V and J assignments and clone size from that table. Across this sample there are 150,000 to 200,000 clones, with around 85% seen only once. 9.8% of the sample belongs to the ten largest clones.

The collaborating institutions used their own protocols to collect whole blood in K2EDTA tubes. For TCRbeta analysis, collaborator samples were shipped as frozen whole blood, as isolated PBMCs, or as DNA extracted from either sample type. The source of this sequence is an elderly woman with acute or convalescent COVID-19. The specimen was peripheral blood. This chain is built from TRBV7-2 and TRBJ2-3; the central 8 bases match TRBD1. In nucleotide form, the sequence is TGTGCCAGCAGCTCCACTCGAGACAGGGGTTTTAAGTATTTT. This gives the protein CASSSTRDRGFKYF.